These 5 T cell receptor beta chains were all obtained from the same sample, sequenced in a study of T cell responses to AZD1222 COVID-19 vaccine. The data were produced by immunoSEQ multiplex PCR, yet TCRdb's version contains in-frame clones alone and is incomplete. The sample holds around 170,000 clones, about nine tenths seen once. The sequences come from peripheral blood, collected 28 days after the second AZD1222 dose. All receptors derive from an adult who received the AZD1222 COVID-19 vaccine.

The chain recombines TRBV27 with TRBJ2-7; the D gene is possibly TRBD2 (5 bases). V shed 4 bases and J shed 0 bases, with 10 bases lying between them. Germline V gives CDR1 MNHEY, CDR2 SMNVEV (reference sequence). The length of the CDR3 is 14 residues. CDR3 region: CASSSSGASYEQYF. In nucleotides, the CDR3 is TGTGCCAGCAGTTCAAGCGGAGCCTCCTACGAGCAGTACTTC.

This clone is a singleton in its sample. The chain has TRBV7-8 and TRBJ1-5, with D uncertain. This CDR3 region has 14 residues. Trimming removed 1 base at V and 2 bases at J, with 6 bases between. Germline V lookup: CDR1 SGHVS, CDR2 FQNEAQ. The CDR3 sequence is CASSLGYGNQPQHF. Here the CDR3 DNA reads TGTGCCAGCAGCTTAGGGTACGGCAATCAGCCCCAGCATTTT.

The V gene is TRBV12-3 or TRBV12-4, the J gene TRBJ2-1; D uncertain. The CDR3 is 11 residues long. V was clipped by 10 bases and J by 4 bases, with 8 bases between them. The CDR3 protein is CATTSYNEQFF. The CDR3 DNA is TGTGCCACCACGAGTTACAATGAGCAGTTCTTC.

V usage is TRBV10-3 and J usage is TRBJ2-2, with D possibly matching TRBD2 (6 bases). The CDR3 totals 15 residues. Germline V gene lookup returns CDR1 ENHRY and CDR2 SYGVKD. V lost 2 bases and J 6 bases, leaving 13 bases between the germline ends. The CDR3 coding sequence is TGTGCCATCAGTGAGCGGGCTAGCGAGGCCGGGGAGCTGTTTTTT. Protein product: CAISERASEAGELFF.

The V and J genes are TRBV28 and TRBJ1-2, with 7 bases identical to TRBD1. The CDR3 consists of 14 residues. Germline V gene data show CDR1 as MDHEN and CDR2 as SYDVKM. With 2 bases clipped from V and 3 bases from J, the junction kept 3 bases outside the gene matches. The CDR3 loop reads CASSLTGVDYGYTF. The CDR3 nucleotides are TGTGCCAGCAGTTTAACAGGGGTCGACTATGGCTACACCTTC.